This TCR beta chain was sequenced in a study of synovial regulatory T cells in juvenile arthritis. Overall study results and limits: Synovial Treg CDR3 sequences overlapped more with iaTregs than other circulating Tregs.

Sequencing used immunoSEQ multiplex PCR; TCRdb keeps in-frame clones, though not all of them. Here the sample table reports roughly 2,200 clones. Germline V gives CDR1 SNHLY, CDR2 FYNNEI. This CDR3 comprises 13 residues. DNA is not on record. The synovial samples were synovial fluid, paired with peripheral blood from each active arthritis patient. Donors were over ten juvenile idiopathic arthritis patients with active disease. This clone is identified as medium-sized from frequency. Its antigen is not known. The chain employs TRBV2 and TRBJ1-5. The origin of this receptor is a donor younger than 30 with juvenile idiopathic arthritis. The sample consisted of Treg cells from the synovium. The CDR3: CARGRTGNQPQHF.